This T cell receptor beta chain originates from a study of shared clonotypes between healthy human individuals (dated by TCRdb to between 2020 and 2021). In terms of the full investigation: The cohort included a few men and a couple of women between 18 and 49 years of age. For each donor, CD4 naive and CD4 memory were each given three plates, CD8 naive was given two plates, and CD8 memory was given one plate. To estimate repertoire size and how much clonotypes are shared between individuals, the study performed deep sequencing of blood TCR repertoires from roughly five healthy adults. To increase sequencing depth and limit assay-specific biases, TCR repertoire library preparation and sequencing were carried out by different laboratories using diverse techniques. Each donor's leukapheresis produced roughly between roughly 0.94 and 9.5 billion PBMCs.

In the germline V gene (reference sequence), CDR1 corresponds to SEHNR and CDR2 to FQNEAQ. Deletion took 1 base off V and 2 bases off J, with a span of 7 bases between the germline ends. The CDR3 starts with the cysteine, ends with the phenylalanine, and has 14 residues. Solely the CDR3 DNA is kept, with 42 bases framed from the first base. Using the deep immunoSEQ assay, TCR CDR3 regions were amplified from genomic DNA by multiplex PCR. Genomic DNA extracted from each cell subset was distributed evenly over all wells of several immunoSEQ 96-well plates, and each plate served as one replicate. Each replicate PCR for sorted subsets received about 220 ng genomic DNA, equal to roughly 30,000 T cell genomes. Purified libraries were quantified with a Qubit 3.0 fluorometer, sized on a Bioanalyzer 2100, and re-quantified with the KAPA Library Quantification kit. Each immunoSEQ 96-well plate was sequenced on its own single-read 150-cycle Illumina NextSeq 550 flow cell. Per the original workflow: The immunoSEQ output contained only junctional sequences without quality scores, so filtering could not match that applied to full-length reads. Sequences were annotated with PyIR, a Python wrapper for IgBLAST v1.9, and V/J genes and CDR3 were assigned using IMGT germline references. Reads were removed for weak V/J assignments (E-value above 1e-6), missing CDR3, stop codons, out-of-frame junctions, or ambiguous translated residues. V3J clonotypes were defined as sequences sharing the same inferred V gene, J gene, and CDR3 amino acid sequence. The percentage overlap between two repertoires was calculated by dividing the number of shared unique clonotypes by the size of the smaller repertoire. RTK rarefaction, the Chao1 estimator, and Recon v2.1 estimates of unobserved clonotypes were used to assess repertoire richness. OLGA was used to compute generation probabilities for all TCRbeta clonotypes that the gDNA method yielded from a handful of donors. TCRdb's version of the immuneACCESS table is confined to in-frame rearrangements and falls short of the full clone set. An unresolved V gene accounts for under half of the shortfall where checked; the remainder is of unknown origin. V, J and clone size are taken as reported in that table, and D and trimming were inferred from the DNA itself. Present in this sample are around 2.1 million clones, roughly 91% of which were seen just once. Roughly 1.7% of the sample is taken by the ten largest.

The count of this clone is one. No antigen is known for it. No much larger clone exists at a distance of one base, and base qualities are not known. Distinct nucleotide sequences in the sample also encode this CDR3. Broader findings and caveats from the paper: Incomplete sequencing was indicated by rarefaction of sorted-subset datasets, despite the large sequencing depth. Naive subsets generally had larger estimated clonotype richness than memory subsets. Compared with non-shared clonotypes, the clonotypes found in all four sorted-subset donors had higher generation probabilities. Pairwise subsampling indicated that sequencing depth was expected to affect the degree of clonotype sharing among donors. When a handful of donors were compared, the shared fraction of clonotypes was about 5% for naive CD4, over 3% for naive CD8, about 2.5% for memory CD4, and 0.35% to 0.4% for memory CD8. The small number of donors limited the genetic and exposure-history diversity represented. Sampling was restricted to blood, and TCR repertoires in tissue are likely to differ from TCR repertoires in blood.

For the CD8 naive samples, CD45RO-negative cells were positively selected for CCR7, yielding a CD45RA+CCR7+ population from which TemRA cells were excluded. Healthy HIV-negative adults with no recently reported acute infections or vaccinations were included as donors. All donors were Caucasian adults living in Nashville, Tennessee, USA. After blood collection by leukapheresis, PBMCs were isolated using Ficoll-Histopaque density gradient centrifugation and then cryopreserved in the vapor phase of liquid nitrogen. Analytical flow cytometry was used to check the purity and quantity of each magnetically sorted T cell population. Each sorted fraction had its genomic DNA isolated and then quantified by UV absorbance on a Nanodrop 2000c.

Sequencing used naive CD8+ T cells from PBMCs. In the paper's terms, the cell subset or site label means: CD45RA+CCR7+. This TCR was sampled from a man younger than 30 in good health. Some clones in this sample may be carry-over from other donors' samples. The sequence links TRBV7-9 to TRBJ2-3, with no reliable assignment of the D segment. CDR3 reads: CASSLGRSTDTQYF. The base sequence is TGTGCCAGCAGCTTAGGGCGGTCCACAGATACGCAGTATTTT.